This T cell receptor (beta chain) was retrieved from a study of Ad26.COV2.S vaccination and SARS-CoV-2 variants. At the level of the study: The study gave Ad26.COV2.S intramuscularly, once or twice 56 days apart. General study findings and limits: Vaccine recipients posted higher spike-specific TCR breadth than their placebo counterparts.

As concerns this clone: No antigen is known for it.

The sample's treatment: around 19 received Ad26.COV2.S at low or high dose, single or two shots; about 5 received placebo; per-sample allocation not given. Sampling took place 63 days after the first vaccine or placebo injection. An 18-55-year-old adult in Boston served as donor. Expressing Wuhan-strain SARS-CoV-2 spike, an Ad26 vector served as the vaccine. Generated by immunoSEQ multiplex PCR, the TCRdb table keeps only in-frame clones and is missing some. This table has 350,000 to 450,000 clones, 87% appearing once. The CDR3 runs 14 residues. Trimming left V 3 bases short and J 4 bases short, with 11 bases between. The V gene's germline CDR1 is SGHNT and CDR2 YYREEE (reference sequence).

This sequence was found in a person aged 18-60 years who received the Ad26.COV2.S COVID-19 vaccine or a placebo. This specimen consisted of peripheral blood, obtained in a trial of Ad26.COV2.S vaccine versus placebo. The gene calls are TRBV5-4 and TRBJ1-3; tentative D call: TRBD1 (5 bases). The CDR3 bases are TGTGCCAGCAGCTCCTCGGGGCCAGGAAACACCATATATTTT. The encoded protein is CASSSSGPGNTIYF.